Following are 15 T cell receptor beta chains from one sample sequenced in a study of blood T cells in healthy people across ages. Through a sample-barcoded 5' primer and a J-beta primer mix, a second PCR was run for 7 to 11 cycles. From the 5' RACE reads, TCRdb called clonotypes with MiXCR, one entry per CDR3 protein. The sample shows roughly 1.5 million distinct CDR3 sequences, 35% to 45% of them seen only once. Sequencing was done on a sample of blood. These receptors were collected from a woman aged 18-29 years in good health.

This clonotype was seen once. V and J are TRBV5-5 and TRBJ1-4, with 8 bases aligning to TRBD1. The CDR3 is 17 amino acids. V shed 2 bases, J shed 3 bases, and the junction held 9 bases outside the gene matches. The V gene's germline CDR1 is SGHKS and CDR2 YYEKEE (reference sequence). CDR3 in DNA: TGTGCCAGCAGCTTTTTCTCTGGGACAGGCCCTAATGAAAAACTGTTTTTT. It codes for CASSFFSGTGPNEKLFF.

In this sample, this clonotype turned up a few times. This rearrangement joins TRBV6-6 to TRBJ1-2, with D possibly being TRBD1 (5 bases). The CDR3 covers 14 residues. Germline CDR1 is MNHNY and CDR2 is SVGAGI (reference sequence). The V gene lost 2 bases and the J gene lost 7 bases, with 14 bases spanning the gap. The CDR3 bases are TGTGCCAGCAGTTACACCGGGGGGGAGGTTGGCTACACCTTC. This gives the protein CASSYTGGEVGYTF.

The rearrangement joins TRBV18 to TRBJ2-7; D call uncertain. There are 14 residues in the CDR3. V gave up 1 base and J gave up 7 bases, with 14 bases separating them. CDR1 is KGHSH, CDR2 LQKENI, per germline. The DNA for the CDR3 is TGTGCCAGCTCACCACAGCCCTACGACAATGAGCAGTACTTC. Translating it yields CASSPQPYDNEQYF.

The chain links TRBV3-1 to TRBJ1-2; tentatively, D is TRBD1 (5 bases). V was cut by 0 bases and J by 6 bases, with 23 bases left in between. CDR1 is LGHDT and CDR2 is YNNKEL in the germline V gene (reference sequence). The CDR3 runs to 18 residues. The CDR3 sequence: CASSQDWGRRRGLHGYTF. The CDR3 bases are TGTGCCAGCAGCCAAGATTGGGGAAGGAGGCGGGGCCTCCATGGCTACACCTTC.

The chain employs TRBV20-1 and TRBJ1-4, with TRBD1 matching over 9 bases. The CDR3 sequence is 15 residues long. Losses at the gene ends were 3 bases for V and 9 bases for J; bases not matched to a gene: 11. Germline-derived CDR1 and CDR2 are DFQATT and SNEGSKA (reference sequence). The CDR3 DNA sequence: TGCAGTGCTAGCCCGCGGACAGGGGTCAGGCAAAAACTGTTTTTT. Its protein is CSASPRTGVRQKLFF.

This clonotype showed up just a few times. The rearrangement uses TRBV20-1 and TRBJ1-4, with 7 positions matching TRBD1. The CDR3 runs 14 residues. The V gene's germline CDR1 is DFQATT and CDR2 SNEGSKA (reference sequence). V trimming: 6 bases; J trimming: 5 bases; junction bases outside the gene matches: 9. Written as DNA, the CDR3 is TGCAGTGCACCTTGGGACAGTGCGAATGAAAAACTGTTTTTT. Protein sequence: CSAPWDSANEKLFF.

The J gene is TRBJ1-4, the V gene TRBV29-1; D may be TRBD1 (5 bases). The length of the CDR3 is 13 residues. Trimming stripped 4 bases from V and 4 bases from J, with 10 bases between. Germline V gene lookup returns CDR1 SQVTM and CDR2 ANQGSEA. In DNA, the CDR3 is TGCAGCGTTGGGGGCAGGCTTAATGAAAAACTGTTTTTT. Protein sequence: CSVGGRLNEKLFF.

The chain links TRBV6-5 to TRBJ2-1; no reliable D call. Germline V gene data show CDR1 as MNHEY and CDR2 as SVGAGI. The CDR3 has 17 residues. Trimming took off 2 bases at V and 1 base at J, with 15 bases between the two ends. The DNA for the CDR3 is TGTGCCAGCAGTTACCAGCCCCGATTAAGGTCCTACAATGAGCAGTTCTTC. It yields the protein CASSYQPRLRSYNEQFF.

This chain links TRBV3-1 with TRBJ1-6, with no clear D. Trimming removed 1 base at V and 4 bases at J, with 11 bases between. Germline assignment: CDR1 LGHDT and CDR2 YNNKEL (reference sequence). The CDR3 has 16 residues. The CDR3 here is CASSQGNQPYNSPLHF. DNA for the CDR3: TGTGCCAGCAGCCAAGGAAACCAGCCATATAATTCACCCCTCCACTTT.

This clonotype turned up a few times. This chain connects TRBV2 to TRBJ1-1, with D possibly TRBD1 on 5 matching bases. V lost 7 bases and J 1 base, leaving 10 bases between the germline ends. The V gene's germline CDR1 is SNHLY and CDR2 FYNNEI. The CDR3 loop spans 13 amino acids. DNA for the CDR3: TGTGCCAGCATGGGGCAGCCGAACACTGAAGCTTTCTTT. It translates to CASMGQPNTEAFF.

This chain joins TRBV7-2 and TRBJ1-2; the D is unclear. Germline loops: CDR1 SGHTA, CDR2 FQGNSA. This CDR3 spans 14 amino acids. V was pared by 0 bases and J by 3 bases, with 8 bases between. CDR3 nucleotides: TGTGCCAGCAGCTTAGCCCGGGGAGACTATGGCTACACCTTC. This translates into CASSLARGDYGYTF.

The chain employs TRBV28 and TRBJ2-4; 12 nucleotides line up with TRBD2. The DNA end lines up better with TRBJ2-7; the J call may be wrong. This CDR3 has 17 residues. The germline V gene encodes CDR1 MDHEN and CDR2 SYDVKM. CDR3 sequence (DNA): TGTGCCAGCAGCCCCGGACTAGCGGGACCGGGAAGCTACGAGCAGTACTTC. This codes for CASSPGLAGPGSYEQYF.

The chain combines TRBV9 with TRBJ2-3; D possibly corresponds to TRBD2 (6 bases). CDR1 is SGDLS, CDR2 YYNGEE, per germline. Trimming removed 0 bases at V and 3 bases at J, with 17 bases between. The CDR3 contains 17 residues. This CDR3 reads CASSVGPAAGRTDTQYF. The CDR3, as DNA: TGTGCCAGCAGCGTAGGCCCTGCCGCGGGACGAACAGATACGCAGTATTTT.

Comment on this clonotype: A much larger clone differs from this one at a single base, so this may be a read error. V and J are TRBV12-3 or TRBV12-4 and TRBJ1-1; no definite D call. This CDR3 is built from 13 residues. Trimming left V 6 bases short and J 2 bases short, with 10 bases between. The CDR3: CASSVRSNTEAFF. The CDR3 DNA is TGTGCCAGCAGCGTCAGGAGTAACACTGAAGCTTTCTTT.

The chain carries TRBV24-1 and TRBJ2-1; D is unresolved. The germline CDR1 and CDR2 sequences are KGHDR and SFDVKD. The CDR3 is made up of 16 amino acids. The germline V and J ends were trimmed by 3 bases and 1 base, with 12 bases remaining between them. CDR3 sequence: CATSDPDTRSYNEQFF. As DNA, the CDR3 is TGTGCCACCAGTGATCCCGACACCCGATCCTACAATGAGCAGTTCTTC.